The entry below gives a single T cell receptor (beta chain) sequence along with its context. This specimen belongs to a study of control samples from healthy donors and cancer patients. The CDR3 loop spans 14 amino acids. The germline V gene encodes CDR1 GTSNPN and CDR2 SVGIG (reference sequence). With 5 bases removed from V and 2 bases from J, the gap between germline ends came to 13 bases. TCRdb keeps only in-frame clones here, not all; method: immunoSEQ multiplex PCR. This sample has more than 95,000 clones, with 80% to 90% found just once. J is TRBJ1-5 and V is TRBV30, with TRBD1 as a possible D gene (5 bases). Sample: PBMCs. This sequence was found in a woman aged 45-65 years with colorectal cancer. The CDR3 coding sequence is TGTGCCTGGGGCTTCGGGGGAGGCAATCAGCCCCAGCATTTT. Its protein is CAWGFGGGNQPQHF. The full variable domain, rest sourced from reference TRBV30 and TRBJ1-5, is SQTIHQWPATLVQPVGSPLSLECTVEGTSNPNLYWYRQAAGRGLQLLFYSVGIGQISSEVPQNLSASRPQDRQFILSSKKLLLSDSGFYLCAWGFGGGNQPQHFGDGTRLSIL.